A selection of T cell receptor beta chains follows, all from one sample in a study of PD-1 blockade in classical Hodgkin lymphoma. The protocol was immunoSEQ multiplex PCR, while the TCRdb copy is restricted to in-frame clones and leaves out a portion. This sample yields 35,000 to 40,000 clones, of which almost 90% are seen a single time; roughly 7.7% belongs to the top ten. Sample: peripheral blood mononuclear cells (PBMCs), taken before the second cycle of nivolumab. All receptors derive from a human donor with classical Hodgkin lymphoma. Both conserved end residues are part of each CDR3. The order of the fields is CDR3 protein, CDR3 DNA, D gene, V gene, clone size, J gene. A D gene is named only where the DNA matches it firmly. Clone size is stated in some rows and not others, as once, few, many or a class when expanded.

CASSVFEGTYNEQFF | TGTGCCAGCAGCGTATTTGAGGGTACCTACAATGAGCAGTTCTTC | . | TRBV9 | . | TRBJ2-1
CASTQDVPAAGTDTQYF | TGTGCCAGCACTCAAGACGTCCCAGCGGCGGGGACAGATACGCAGTATTTT | . | TRBV5-8 | . | TRBJ2-3
CASSIGGPGYEQYF | TGTGCCAGTAGTATTGGGGGGCCGGGTTACGAGCAGTACTTC | . | TRBV19 | few | TRBJ2-7
CASSIGGQGTDTQYF | TGTGCCAGTAGTATAGGTGGACAGGGAACAGATACGCAGTATTTT | TRBD1 | TRBV19 | once | TRBJ2-3
CATLGGGNEKLFF | TGTGCCACCCTAGGTGGTGGGAATGAAAAACTGTTTTTT | . | TRBV19 | few | TRBJ1-4
CASSSSRDTQYF | TGTGCCAGCAGCTCAAGTAGAGATACGCAGTATTTT | . | TRBV7-2 | . | TRBJ2-3
CASSLDDRSLSSYNEQFF | TGTGCCAGCAGCTTAGATGATAGATCGTTGAGCTCCTACAATGAGCAGTTCTTC | . | TRBV7-9 | . | TRBJ2-1
CASSQGTYLAGGKNEQFF | TGCGCCAGCAGCCAAGGAACTTATCTAGCGGGAGGTAAAAATGAGCAGTTCTTC | TRBD2 | TRBV4-1 | . | TRBJ2-1
CASSEAGVTDTQYF | TGTGCCAGCAGTGAAGCGGGTGTCACAGATACGCAGTATTTT | . | TRBV2 | . | TRBJ2-3
CASSPGALGGNTIYF | TGTGCCAGCAGTCCCGGCGCACTCGGAGGAAACACCATATATTTT | . | TRBV6-1 | . | TRBJ1-3
CASSLGLRVYGYTF | TGCGCCAGCAGTTTAGGGTTACGGGTCTATGGCTACACCTTC | . | TRBV10-2 | . | TRBJ1-2
CASTAAVNTEAFF | TGTGCCAGTACCGCCGCCGTGAACACTGAAGCTTTCTTT | . | TRBV19 | . | TRBJ1-1
CASSVLFQETQYF | TGTGCCAGCAGTGTACTGTTTCAAGAGACCCAGTACTTC | . | TRBV7-6 | . | TRBJ2-5
CASSPPLLRDGSEAFF | TGTGCCAGCTCACCACCTTTACTCCGGGATGGCTCTGAAGCTTTCTTT | . | TRBV18 | . | TRBJ1-1
CASRPPIHEQFF | TGTGCCAGCAGACCTCCGATCCATGAGCAGTTCTTC | . | TRBV27 | . | TRBJ2-1
CASSQGERAKNIQYF | TGTGCCAGCAGCCAGGGGGAGAGGGCCAAAAACATTCAGTACTTC | TRBD1 | TRBV5-6 | few | TRBJ2-4
CAWSVLPDTQYF | TGTGCCTGGAGTGTCCTTCCAGATACGCAGTATTTT | . | TRBV30 | . | TRBJ2-3
CASSLVPEADTQYF | TGTGCCAGCAGCTTAGTTCCCGAGGCAGATACGCAGTATTTT | . | TRBV7-9 | . | TRBJ2-3
CASSTAGTSEKLFF | TGTGCCAGCAGTACCGCCGGGACATCGGAAAAACTGTTTTTT | . | TRBV6-1 | . | TRBJ1-4
CASTGLSTDTQYF | TGTGCCAGTACGGGCCTCAGCACAGATACGCAGTATTTT | . | TRBV6-5 | . | TRBJ2-3
CASSFATVSKEQYF | TGCGCCAGCAGCTTTGCGACGGTGAGTAAGGAGCAGTACTTC | . | TRBV5-1 | . | TRBJ2-7
CASSYSIDSNQPQHF | TGTGCCAGCAGTTACTCCATTGACAGCAATCAGCCCCAGCATTTT | . | TRBV6-6 | . | TRBJ1-5
CASSFPRDFSTPRPNEQYF | TGTGCCAGCAGTTTCCCCCGGGACTTCTCAACCCCGAGGCCCAACGAGCAGTACTTC | . | TRBV28 | . | TRBJ2-7
CASKLIAGDSNQPQHF | TGTGCCAGCAAATTAATAGCCGGGGACAGCAATCAGCCCCAGCATTTT | . | TRBV19 | . | TRBJ1-5
CASRVEAFF | TGTGCCAGTAGGGTTGAAGCTTTCTTT | . | TRBV2 | . | TRBJ1-1